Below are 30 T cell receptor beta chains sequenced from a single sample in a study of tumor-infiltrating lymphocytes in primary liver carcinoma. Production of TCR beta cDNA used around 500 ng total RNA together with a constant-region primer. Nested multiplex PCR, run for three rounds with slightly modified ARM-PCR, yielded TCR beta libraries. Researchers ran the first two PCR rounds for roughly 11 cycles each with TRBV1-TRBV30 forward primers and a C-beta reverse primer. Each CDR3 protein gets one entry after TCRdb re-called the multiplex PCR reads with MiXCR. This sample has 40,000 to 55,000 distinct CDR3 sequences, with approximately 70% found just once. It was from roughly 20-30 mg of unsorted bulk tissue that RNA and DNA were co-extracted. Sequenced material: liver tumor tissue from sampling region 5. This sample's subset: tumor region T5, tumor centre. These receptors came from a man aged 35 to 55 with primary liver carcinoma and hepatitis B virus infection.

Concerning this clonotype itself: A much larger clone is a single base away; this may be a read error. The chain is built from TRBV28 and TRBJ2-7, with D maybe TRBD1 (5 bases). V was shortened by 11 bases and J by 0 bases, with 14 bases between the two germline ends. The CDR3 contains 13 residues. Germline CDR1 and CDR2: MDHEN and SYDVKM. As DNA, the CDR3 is TGTGCCGCCTTATCCCAGGGCTCCTACGAGCAGTACTTC. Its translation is CAALSQGSYEQYF.

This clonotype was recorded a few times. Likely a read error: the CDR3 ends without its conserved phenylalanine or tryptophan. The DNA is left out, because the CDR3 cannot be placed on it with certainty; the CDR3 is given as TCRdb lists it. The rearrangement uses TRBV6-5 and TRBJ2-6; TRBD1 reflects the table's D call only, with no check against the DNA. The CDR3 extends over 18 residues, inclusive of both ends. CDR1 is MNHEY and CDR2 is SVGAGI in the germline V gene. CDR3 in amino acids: CASSLWTGMKAGANVLTL.

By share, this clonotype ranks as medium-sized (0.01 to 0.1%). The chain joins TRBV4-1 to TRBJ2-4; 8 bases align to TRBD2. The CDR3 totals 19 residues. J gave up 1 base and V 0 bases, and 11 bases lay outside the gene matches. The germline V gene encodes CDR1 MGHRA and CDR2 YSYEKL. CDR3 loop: CASSQDSGGSSPAKNIQYF. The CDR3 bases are TGCGCCAGCAGCCAAGATTCGGGGGGGAGTAGCCCTGCCAAAAACATTCAGTACTTC.

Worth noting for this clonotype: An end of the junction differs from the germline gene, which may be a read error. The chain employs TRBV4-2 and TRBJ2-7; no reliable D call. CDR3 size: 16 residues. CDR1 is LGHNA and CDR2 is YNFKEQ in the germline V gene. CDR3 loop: CASSQSSADVNYGQYF. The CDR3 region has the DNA TGTGCCAGCAGCCAAAGTTCGGCAGATGTCAACTACGGGCAGTACTTC.

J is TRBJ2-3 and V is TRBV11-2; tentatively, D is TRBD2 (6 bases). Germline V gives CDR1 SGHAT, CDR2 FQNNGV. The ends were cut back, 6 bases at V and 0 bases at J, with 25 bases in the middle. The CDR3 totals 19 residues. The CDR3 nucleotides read TGTGCCAGCAGGACTCCTCGAGCCGGGAGACCTAGTAGCACAGATACGCAGTATTTT. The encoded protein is CASRTPRAGRPSSTDTQYF.

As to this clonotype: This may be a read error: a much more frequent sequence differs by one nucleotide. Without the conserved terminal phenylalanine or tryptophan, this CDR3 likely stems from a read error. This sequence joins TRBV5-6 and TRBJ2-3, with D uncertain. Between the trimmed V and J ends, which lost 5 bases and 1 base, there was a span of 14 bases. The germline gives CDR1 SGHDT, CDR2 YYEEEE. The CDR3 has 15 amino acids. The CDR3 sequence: CASRFMAIRTDTQYL. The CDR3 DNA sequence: TGTGCCAGCAGGTTTATGGCCATACGCACAGATACGCAGTATCTT.

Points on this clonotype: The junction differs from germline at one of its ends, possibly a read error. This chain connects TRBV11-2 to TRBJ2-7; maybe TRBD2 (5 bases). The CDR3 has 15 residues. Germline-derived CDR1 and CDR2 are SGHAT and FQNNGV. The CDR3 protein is CTSSLSEGITYEQYF. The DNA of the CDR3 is TGTACCAGCAGCCTATCTGAGGGAATAACCTACGAGCAGTACTTC. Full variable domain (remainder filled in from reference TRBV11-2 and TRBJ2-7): EAGVAQSPRYKIIEKRQSVAFWCNPISGHATLYWYQQILGQGPKLLIQFQNNGVVDDSQLPKDRFSAERLKGVDSTLKIQPAKLEDSAVYLCTSSLSEGITYEQYFGPGTRLTVT.

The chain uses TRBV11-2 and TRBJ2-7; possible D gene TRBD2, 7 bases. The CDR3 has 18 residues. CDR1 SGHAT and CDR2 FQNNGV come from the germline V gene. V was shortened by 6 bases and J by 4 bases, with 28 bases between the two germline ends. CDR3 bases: TGTGCCAGCAGATTATCCGTTGGACTAGTGGGAGGGGGATACGAGCAGTACTTC. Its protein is CASRLSVGLVGGGYEQYF.

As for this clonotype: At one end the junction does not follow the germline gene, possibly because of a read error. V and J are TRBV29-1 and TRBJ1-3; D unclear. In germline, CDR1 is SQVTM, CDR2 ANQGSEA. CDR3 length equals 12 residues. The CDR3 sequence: CSVGGSGNTIYF. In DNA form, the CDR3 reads TGCAGCGTTGGAGGATCTGGGAACACCATATATTTT.

This CDR3 reads CARSGANVLTF. CDR3 bases: TGTGCGCGCTCTGGGGCCAACGTCCTGACTTTC. This chain joins TRBV2 and TRBJ2-6; unclear D gene. This CDR3 spans 11 amino acids. Germline V lookup: CDR1 SNHLY, CDR2 FYNNEI.

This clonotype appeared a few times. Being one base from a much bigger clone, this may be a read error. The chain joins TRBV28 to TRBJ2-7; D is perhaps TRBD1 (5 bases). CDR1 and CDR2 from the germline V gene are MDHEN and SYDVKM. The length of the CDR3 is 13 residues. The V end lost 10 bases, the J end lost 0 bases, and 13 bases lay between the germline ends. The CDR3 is CANATVPSYEQYF. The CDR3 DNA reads TGTGCCAATGCGACAGTTCCCTCCTACGAGCAGTACTTC. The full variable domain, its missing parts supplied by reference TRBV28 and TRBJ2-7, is DVKVTQSSRYLVKRTGEKVFLECVQDMDHENMFWYRQDPGLGLRLIYFSYDVKMKEKGDIPEGYSVSREKKERFSLILESASTNQTSMYLCANATVPSYEQYFGPGTRLTVT.

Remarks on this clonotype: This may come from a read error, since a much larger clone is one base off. The chain's CDR3 is CASSLMGTSVSEQFF. The CDR3 DNA is TGTGCCAGCAGCTTAATGGGGACTAGCGTGAGTGAGCAGTTCTTC. The V gene is TRBV7-9, the J gene TRBJ2-1; 10 bases are shared with TRBD2. The length of the CDR3 is 15 residues. Germline V gene lookup returns CDR1 SEHNR and CDR2 FQNEAQ (reference sequence). V was pared by 2 bases and J by 9 bases, with 7 bases of the junction left unmatched.

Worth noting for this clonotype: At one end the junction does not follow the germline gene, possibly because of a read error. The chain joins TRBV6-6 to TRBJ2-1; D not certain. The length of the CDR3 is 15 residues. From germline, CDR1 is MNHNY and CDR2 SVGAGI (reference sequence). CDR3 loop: CARSSGRTSYYEQFF. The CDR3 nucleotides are TGTGCCAGGAGCTCAGGACGGACCTCCTACTATGAGCAGTTCTTC.

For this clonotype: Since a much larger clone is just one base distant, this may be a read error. This chain's CDR3 is CASSFGGAMRNTIYF. The CDR3 nucleotides are TGTGCCAGCAGTTTTGGGGGGGCGATGAGAAACACCATATATTTT. V gene TRBV28 combines with J gene TRBJ1-3, with D possibly TRBD1 on 6 matching bases. The CDR3 has 15 residues. From germline, CDR1 is MDHEN and CDR2 SYDVKM. V shed 3 bases and J shed 5 bases, with 14 bases lying between them.

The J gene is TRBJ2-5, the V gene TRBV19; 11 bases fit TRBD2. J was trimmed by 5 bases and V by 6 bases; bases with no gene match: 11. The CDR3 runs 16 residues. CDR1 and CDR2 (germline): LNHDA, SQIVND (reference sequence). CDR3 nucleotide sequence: TGTGCCAGTAGCACCGGGACTAGCGGACCGACGGAGACCCAGTACTTC. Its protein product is CASSTGTSGPTETQYF.

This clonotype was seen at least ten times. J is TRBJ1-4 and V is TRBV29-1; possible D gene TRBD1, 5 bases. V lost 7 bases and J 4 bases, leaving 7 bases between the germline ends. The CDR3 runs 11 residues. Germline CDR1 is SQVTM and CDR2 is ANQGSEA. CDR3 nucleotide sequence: TGCAGCGCCGGGGGTAATGAAAAACTGTTTTTT. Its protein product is CSAGGNEKLFF.

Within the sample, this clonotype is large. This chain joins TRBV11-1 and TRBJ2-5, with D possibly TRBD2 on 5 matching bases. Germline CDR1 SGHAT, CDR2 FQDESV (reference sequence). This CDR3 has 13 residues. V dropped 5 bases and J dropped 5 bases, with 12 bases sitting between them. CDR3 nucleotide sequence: TGTGCCAGCAGCAGTACTAGAGGCGAGACCCAGTACTTC. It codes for CASSSTRGETQYF.

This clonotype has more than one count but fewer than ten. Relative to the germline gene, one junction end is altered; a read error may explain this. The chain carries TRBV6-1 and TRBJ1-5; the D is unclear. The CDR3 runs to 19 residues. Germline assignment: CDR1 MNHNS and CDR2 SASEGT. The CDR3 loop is CVSSEGRVPTWWGNQPQHF. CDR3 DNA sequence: TGTGTCAGCAGTGAAGGTAGGGTCCCGACGTGGTGGGGCAATCAGCCCCAGCATTTT.

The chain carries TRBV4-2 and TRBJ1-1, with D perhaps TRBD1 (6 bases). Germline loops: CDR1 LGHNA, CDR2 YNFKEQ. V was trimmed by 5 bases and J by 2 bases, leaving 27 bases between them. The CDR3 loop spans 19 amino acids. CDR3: CASSADGRGGTILNTEAFF. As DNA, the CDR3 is TGTGCCAGCAGCGCCGATGGGAGGGGGGGGACGATATTAAACACTGAAGCTTTCTTT.

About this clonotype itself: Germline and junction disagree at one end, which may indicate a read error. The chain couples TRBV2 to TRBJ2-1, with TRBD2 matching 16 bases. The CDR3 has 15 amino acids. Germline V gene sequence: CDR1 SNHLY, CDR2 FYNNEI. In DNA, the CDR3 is TGTACCAGCAGGGGACTAGCGGGAGGGAAAAATGAGCAGTTCTTC. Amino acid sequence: CTSRGLAGGKNEQFF. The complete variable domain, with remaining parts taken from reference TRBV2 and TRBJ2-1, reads EPEVTQTPSHQVTQMGQEVILRCVPISNHLYFYWYRQILGQKVEFLVSFYNNEISEKSEIFDDQFSVERPDGSNFTLKIRSTKLEDSAMYFCTSRGLAGGKNEQFFGPGTRLTVL.

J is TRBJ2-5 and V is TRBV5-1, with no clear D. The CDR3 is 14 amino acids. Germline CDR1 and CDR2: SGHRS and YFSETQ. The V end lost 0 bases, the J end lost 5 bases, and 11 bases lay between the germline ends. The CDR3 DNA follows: TGCGCCAGCAGCTTGGTCGCCGGGCACGAGACCCAGTACTTC. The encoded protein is CASSLVAGHETQYF.

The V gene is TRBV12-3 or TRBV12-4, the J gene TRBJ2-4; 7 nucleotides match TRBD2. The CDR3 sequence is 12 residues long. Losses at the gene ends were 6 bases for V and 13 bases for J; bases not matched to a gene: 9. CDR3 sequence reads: CASRYERDLQYF. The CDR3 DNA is TGTGCCAGCAGATATGAGCGGGACCTCCAGTACTTC.

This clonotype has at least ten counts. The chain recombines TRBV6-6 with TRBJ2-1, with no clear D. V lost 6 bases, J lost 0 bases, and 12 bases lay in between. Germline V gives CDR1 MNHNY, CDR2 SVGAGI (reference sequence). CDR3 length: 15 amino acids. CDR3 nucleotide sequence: TGTGCCAGCAGCTCAGGACGGACCTCCTACAATGAGCAGTTCTTC. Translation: CASSSGRTSYNEQFF.

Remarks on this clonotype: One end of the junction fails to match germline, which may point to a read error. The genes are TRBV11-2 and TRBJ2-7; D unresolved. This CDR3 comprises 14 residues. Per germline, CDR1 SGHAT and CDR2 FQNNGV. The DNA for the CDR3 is TGTGCCGGCAGCTTAGCTGACACTGGCTACGGGCAGTACTTC. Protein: CAGSLADTGYGQYF.

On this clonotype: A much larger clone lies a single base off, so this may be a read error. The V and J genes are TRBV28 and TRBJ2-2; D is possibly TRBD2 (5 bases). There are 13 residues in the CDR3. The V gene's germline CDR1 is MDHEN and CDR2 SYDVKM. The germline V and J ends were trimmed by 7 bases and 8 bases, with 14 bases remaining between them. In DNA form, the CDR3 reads TGTGCCAGCAATTCAGAGCGGTCGGGGGAGCTGTTTTTT. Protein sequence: CASNSERSGELFF.

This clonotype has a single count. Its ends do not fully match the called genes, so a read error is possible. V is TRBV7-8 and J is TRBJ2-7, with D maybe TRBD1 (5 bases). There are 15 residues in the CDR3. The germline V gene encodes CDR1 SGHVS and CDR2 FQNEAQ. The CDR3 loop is CACSLHPDTFYEQYF. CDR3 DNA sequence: TGTGCCTGCAGCTTACACCCGGACACTTTCTACGAGCAGTACTTC.

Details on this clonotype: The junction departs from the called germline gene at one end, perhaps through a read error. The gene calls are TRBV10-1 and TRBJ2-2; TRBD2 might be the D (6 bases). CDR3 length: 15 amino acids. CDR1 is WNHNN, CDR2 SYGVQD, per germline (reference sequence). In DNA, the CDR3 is TGCGCCAGCAGTGAGTCATCGCAGTATACCGGGGGGCTGTTTTTT. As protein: CASSESSQYTGGLFF.

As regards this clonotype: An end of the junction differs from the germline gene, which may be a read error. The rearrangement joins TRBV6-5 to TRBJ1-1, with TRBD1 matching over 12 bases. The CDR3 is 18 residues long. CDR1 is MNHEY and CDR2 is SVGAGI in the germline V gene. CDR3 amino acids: CPSNYSGTGGAIGTEAFF. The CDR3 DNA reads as TGTCCCAGCAATTACTCGGGGACAGGGGGCGCGATTGGGACTGAAGCTTTCTTT.

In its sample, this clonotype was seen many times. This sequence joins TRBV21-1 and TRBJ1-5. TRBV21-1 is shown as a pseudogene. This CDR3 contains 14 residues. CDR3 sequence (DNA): TGTGCCAGCAGCCGACGCGTTAGCAATCAGCCCCAGCATTTT. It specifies CASSRRVSNQPQHF.

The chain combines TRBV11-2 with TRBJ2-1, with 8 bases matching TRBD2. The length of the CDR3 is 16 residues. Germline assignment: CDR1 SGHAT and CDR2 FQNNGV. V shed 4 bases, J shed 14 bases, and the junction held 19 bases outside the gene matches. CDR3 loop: CASSYSSTNGRGGEFF. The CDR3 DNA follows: TGTGCCAGCAGCTACTCTTCGACTAACGGGAGGGGAGGTGAGTTCTTC.